The text below deals with one TCR beta chain. Its antigen is not known. The data originate from a study of post-analysis software for immune sequencing data. Study information: Progressive-relapsing, secondary progressive and relapsing-remitting multiple sclerosis were among the disease courses included.

Overall study results and limits: When patients were compared with controls, 4 or 5 TRBV segments were more frequent, TRBV5-6, TRBV5-1 and TRBV20-1 among them. The normalized Chao1 diversity of multiple sclerosis patients was significantly lower than that of controls. Co-batched samples clustered tightly together by F measure.

Prepared libraries of TCR beta cDNA carried unique molecular identifiers. Input populations of roughly 1 to 11 million T cells gave rise to hundreds of thousands of cDNA molecules. TCRdb re-analysed the PCR reads in MiXCR, keeping a single row per CDR3 protein. The sample carries roughly 540,000 distinct CDR3 sequences, around a third recorded once. V lost 9 bases to trimming and J lost 5 bases, with 20 bases between them. CDR1 is LNHDA, CDR2 SQIVND, per germline (reference sequence). CDR3 length: 15 residues. The V and J genes are TRBV19 and TRBJ1-5, with D possibly matching TRBD1 (5 bases). This sequence was found in a girl younger than 18 with multiple sclerosis. The sequenced sample consisted of blood. The CDR3 nucleotides read TGTGCCAGGGGGCCGACGGAGAGTCGGGATCAGCCCCAGCATTTT. Protein product: CARGPTESRDQPQHF. Based on the CDR3 plus reference TRBV19 and TRBJ1-5, the full variable domain is DGGITQSPKYLFRKEGQNVTLSCEQNLNHDAMYWYRQDPGQGLRLIYYSQIVNDFQKGDIAEGYSVSREKKESFPLTVTSAQKNPTAFYLCARGPTESRDQPQHFGDGTRLSIL.